This TCR beta chain appears in the sequencing data of a study of blood T cell repertoires in COVID-19. Study-level information: Sites in the United States, Italy and Spain provided acute and convalescent COVID-19 samples. Sources were T cells, B-cell-depleted T cells, or PBMCs; the material itself was cDNA or gDNA.

In the source study's methods: How many nucleated cells were present was estimated from reference gene primer amplification. This table comes from immunoSEQ multiplex PCR, and its TCRdb copy is limited to in-frame clones, with some not included. V and J calls and clone size are copied from that table; D and trimming were computed from the DNA. The data hold tens of thousands of clones, with over 85% observed a single time. This CDR3 comprises 14 residues. Per the germline V gene, CDR1 is SGHAT and CDR2 is FQNNGV. The ends were cut back, 2 bases at V and 3 bases at J, with 5 bases in the middle. Sequencing was done on a sample of peripheral blood. This chain connects TRBV11-2 to TRBJ1-6; D is unresolved. The sequence derives from a man aged 80 or over with acute or convalescent COVID-19. CDR3 nucleotides: TGTGCCAGCAGCTTACATGTCTATAATTCACCCCTCCACTTT. Amino acids: CASSLHVYNSPLHF. Full variable domain (remainder filled in from reference TRBV11-2 and TRBJ1-6): EAGVAQSPRYKIIEKRQSVAFWCNPISGHATLYWYQQILGQGPKLLIQFQNNGVVDDSQLPKDRFSAERLKGVDSTLKIQPAKLEDSAVYLCASSLHVYNSPLHFGNGTRLTVT.